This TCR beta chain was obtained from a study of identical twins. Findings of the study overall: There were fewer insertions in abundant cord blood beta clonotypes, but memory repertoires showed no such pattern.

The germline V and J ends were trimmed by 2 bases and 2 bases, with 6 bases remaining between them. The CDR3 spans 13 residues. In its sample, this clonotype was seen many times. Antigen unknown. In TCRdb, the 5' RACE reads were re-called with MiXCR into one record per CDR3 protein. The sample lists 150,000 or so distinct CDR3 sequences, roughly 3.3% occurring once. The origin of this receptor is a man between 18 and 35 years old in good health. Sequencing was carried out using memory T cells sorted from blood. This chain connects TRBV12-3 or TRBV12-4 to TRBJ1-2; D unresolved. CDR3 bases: TGTGCCAGCAGTTTATTCAGGAACTATGGCTACACCTTC. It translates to CASSLFRNYGYTF.